Below, 23 T cell receptor beta chains from the same sample are listed, as sequenced in a study of blood T cell repertoires in COVID-19. Profiling relied on immunoSEQ multiplex PCR, and the TCRdb table lists in-frame clones only, not all of them. The repertoire holds about 50,000 clones, with about 82% as singletons. Sequenced sample: peripheral blood. The receptors here all came from a woman aged 55-69 years with acute or convalescent COVID-19.

The gene calls are TRBV9 and TRBJ1-2; 11 nucleotides match TRBD1. Germline assignment: CDR1 SGDLS and CDR2 YYNGEE. This CDR3 is 16 amino acids long. After removal of 3 bases from V and 6 bases from J, the junction contained 10 bases not matched to a gene. CDR3 sequence reads: CASSGGQGGSSNGYTF. The CDR3 DNA sequence: TGTGCCAGCAGCGGGGGACAGGGGGGTTCTAGCAATGGCTACACCTTC.

The V and J genes are TRBV6-5 and TRBJ1-1; no clear D gene. The V gene lost 5 bases and the J gene lost 1 base, with 8 bases spanning the gap. There are 13 residues in the CDR3. Germline assignment: CDR1 MNHEY and CDR2 SVGAGI. CDR3 loop: CASSPLKNTEAFF. In nucleotides, the CDR3 is TGTGCCAGCAGTCCACTGAAGAACACTGAAGCTTTCTTT.

This clone was counted a few times. This chain connects TRBV2 to TRBJ1-2, with 8 bases aligning to TRBD1. The germline CDR1 and CDR2 sequences are SNHLY and FYNNEI. The CDR3 spans 15 residues. Germline trimming cut 3 bases from V and 4 bases from J; bases unmatched to any gene: 7. The CDR3 is CASSEGWGQAYGYTF. CDR3 nucleotide sequence: TGTGCCAGCAGTGAGGGTTGGGGACAGGCCTATGGCTACACCTTC.

The chain joins TRBV6-6 to TRBJ1-2, with 10 bases lining up with TRBD1. The CDR3 consists of 13 residues. V trimming: 2 bases; J trimming: 10 bases; junction bases outside the gene matches: 4. Per germline, CDR1 MNHNY and CDR2 SVGAGI (reference sequence). The CDR3 spells CASSYMGTGDYTF. The CDR3 nucleotides are TGTGCCAGCAGTTACATGGGGACAGGGGACTACACCTTC.

This clone has a single count. V gene TRBV3-1 (or the pseudogene TRBV3-2) combines with J gene TRBJ2-5; a possible D gene is TRBD1 (5 bases). CDR3 length equals 13 residues. In germline, CDR1 is LGHDT, CDR2 YNNKEL (reference sequence). Between the trimmed V and J ends, which lost 1 base and 7 bases, there was a span of 10 bases. CDR3 loop: CASSQGARGTQYF. CDR3 nucleotides: TGTGCCAGCAGCCAAGGGGCTAGGGGGACCCAGTACTTC.

The chain carries TRBV20-1 and TRBJ2-5; TRBD2 is a possible D gene (5 bases). Trimming took off 4 bases at V and 5 bases at J, with 8 bases between the two ends. This CDR3 contains 11 residues. The germline CDR1 and CDR2 sequences are DFQATT and SNEGSKA (reference sequence). CDR3 coding DNA: TGCAGTGCTACTAGCTGGGAGACCCAGTACTTC. Translation: CSATSWETQYF.

This chain links TRBV19 with TRBJ2-2; 10 bases are shared with TRBD2. Germline V gene sequence: CDR1 LNHDA, CDR2 SQIVND (reference sequence). The CDR3 extends over 17 amino acids. The V gene end was trimmed by 6 bases and the J gene end by 3 bases; junction bases not matched to a gene: 10. The CDR3 loop is CASRKGLGLADTGELFF. DNA for the CDR3: TGTGCCAGTAGGAAAGGACTAGGACTAGCGGACACCGGGGAGCTGTTTTTT.

V usage is TRBV2 and J usage is TRBJ1-5; maybe TRBD1 (5 bases). V was trimmed by 1 base and J by 0 bases, leaving 16 bases between them. Germline V gene sequence: CDR1 SNHLY, CDR2 FYNNEI. CDR3 length: 18 amino acids. In DNA, the CDR3 is TGTGCCAGCAGTGAAGACACCTTGGGGGACTTTAGCAATCAGCCCCAGCATTTT. It encodes CASSEDTLGDFSNQPQHF.

This clone was observed a single time. This chain joins TRBV27 and TRBJ1-5; 7 bases fit TRBD1. CDR3 size: 15 residues. Germline values: CDR1 MNHEY, CDR2 SMNVEV (reference sequence). V shed 6 bases and J 4 bases; nucleotides not matched to a gene: 9. CDR3 protein: CASRPQGQANQPQHF. In DNA form, the CDR3 reads TGTGCCAGCAGGCCACAAGGACAGGCTAATCAGCCCCAGCATTTT.

This sequence joins TRBV6-1 and TRBJ1-2, with 7 bases identical to TRBD1. The CDR3 is 13 amino acids. The trim removed 3 bases at V and 8 bases at J, leaving 6 bases unmatched. The germline V gene has CDR1 MNHNS and CDR2 SASEGT. CDR3 amino acids: CASSENRGRGYTF. CDR3 DNA: TGTGCCAGCAGTGAGAACAGGGGTCGAGGCTACACCTTC.

The rearrangement joins TRBV18 to TRBJ2-7, with TRBD1 identical over 7 bases. The V gene's germline CDR1 is KGHSH and CDR2 LQKENI. V trimming: 5 bases; J trimming: 6 bases; junction bases outside the gene matches: 7. The CDR3 extends over 13 amino acids. The CDR3, as DNA: TGTGCCAGCTCATCCGACAGGGTTCGCGAGCAGTACTTC. Encoded protein: CASSSDRVREQYF.

The CDR3: CASSVDGTSGEEQFF. The CDR3 region has the DNA TGTGCCAGCAGCGTGGACGGGACTAGCGGGGAAGAGCAGTTCTTC. The rearrangement links TRBV9 to TRBJ2-1; TRBD2 matches 13 bases. The CDR3 spans 15 residues. Per the germline V gene, CDR1 is SGDLS and CDR2 is YYNGEE. V lost 2 bases to trimming and J lost 10 bases; unmatched junction nucleotides: 6. Variable domain in full (rest from reference TRBV9 and TRBJ2-1): DSGVTQTPKHLITATGQRVTLRCSPRSGDLSVYWYQQSLDQGLQFLIQYYNGEERAKGNILERFSAQQFPDLHSELNLSSLELGDSALYFCASSVDGTSGEEQFFGPGTRLTVL.

CDR3 sequence: CASSPAVFPNTEAFF. The CDR3 region has the DNA TGTGCCAGCAGCCCCGCAGTCTTCCCGAACACTGAAGCTTTCTTT. The chain carries TRBV7-2 and TRBJ1-1, with unresolved D. With 5 bases removed from V and 1 base from J, the gap between germline ends came to 14 bases. The CDR3 has 15 amino acids. Germline V gene sequence: CDR1 SGHTA, CDR2 FQGNSA. The variable domain in full, with the rest retrieved from reference TRBV7-2 and TRBJ1-1, is GAGVSQSPSNKVTEKGKDVELRCDPISGHTALYWYRQSLGQGLEFLIYFQGNSAPDKSGLPSDRFSAERTGGSVSTLTIQRTQQEDSAVYLCASSPAVFPNTEAFFGQGTRLTVV.

Here the CDR3 DNA reads TGTGCCTGGAGACTGAGAAACTCCTATAATTCACCCCTCCACTTT. It encodes CAWRLRNSYNSPLHF. This chain uses TRBV30 with TRBJ1-6; D is unresolved. The germline V gene encodes CDR1 GTSNPN and CDR2 SVGIG (reference sequence). The CDR3 spans 15 residues. V gave up 3 bases and J gave up 0 bases, with 9 bases separating them.

This clone was counted a few times. The CDR3 loop reads CASSRTGGVQPQHF. CDR3 bases: TGTGCCAGCTCGCGGACAGGGGGCGTTCAGCCCCAGCATTTT. The chain employs TRBV18 and TRBJ1-5; 11 bases fit TRBD1. CDR1 is KGHSH and CDR2 is LQKENI in the germline V gene. V was pared by 6 bases and J by 6 bases, with 4 bases of the junction left unmatched. The length of the CDR3 is 14 residues.

The rearrangement links TRBV6-5 to TRBJ1-1; D unresolved. The CDR3 extends over 16 amino acids. Trimming removed 0 bases at V and 6 bases at J, with 17 bases between. Germline V gene lookup returns CDR1 MNHEY and CDR2 SVGAGI. CDR3 coding DNA: TGTGCCAGCAGTTACTCCTACACCGCCGGCCGGGCTGAAGCTTTCTTT. It translates to CASSYSYTAGRAEAFF.

This chain links TRBV12-3 or TRBV12-4 with TRBJ1-5; 7 bases agree with TRBD1. With 7 bases clipped from V and 4 bases from J, the junction kept 4 bases outside the gene matches. The CDR3 is made up of 13 amino acids. The CDR3 here is CASKPGGNQPQHF. The CDR3 DNA is TGTGCCAGCAAACCAGGGGGGAATCAGCCCCAGCATTTT.

The chain has TRBV6-2 or TRBV6-3 and TRBJ2-7, with 11 bases identical to TRBD2. CDR3 length equals 14 residues. The germline V gene has CDR1 MNHEY and CDR2 SVGEGT. V was pared by 2 bases and J by 3 bases, with 0 bases of the junction left unmatched. The CDR3 sequence: CASSYGTSGYEQYF. CDR3 DNA: TGTGCCAGCAGTTACGGGACTAGCGGCTACGAGCAGTACTTC.

The V gene is TRBV27, the J gene TRBJ2-2; 9 nucleotides match TRBD1. Germline V lookup: CDR1 MNHEY, CDR2 SMNVEV (reference sequence). The junction had 6 bases not matched to a gene; V was cut back by 4 bases and J by 6 bases. The CDR3 covers 15 residues. The CDR3, as DNA: TGTGCCAGCAGTTCACCGGGACAGGGTTCCGGGGAGCTGTTTTTT. This encodes CASSSPGQGSGELFF.

The chain couples TRBV9 to TRBJ1-2; D is possibly TRBD1 (6 bases). Per germline, CDR1 SGDLS and CDR2 YYNGEE. Trimming took off 3 bases at V and 10 bases at J, with 10 bases between the two ends. The CDR3 totals 11 residues. CDR3 sequence reads: CASSAKGDYTF. CDR3 bases: TGTGCCAGCAGCGCGAAGGGGGACTACACCTTC.

This sequence joins TRBV19 and TRBJ2-2; TRBD1 matches 11 bases. This CDR3 region has 16 residues. V lost 6 bases and J lost 3; bases outside the gene matches: 6. Germline V gene data show CDR1 as LNHDA and CDR2 as SQIVND (reference sequence). CDR3 coding DNA: TGTGCCAGTAGCCTGGACAGGGGGCCGGACACCGGGGAGCTGTTTTTT. Amino acids: CASSLDRGPDTGELFF.

The genes are TRBV9 and TRBJ1-1; D is undetermined. The germline V gene has CDR1 SGDLS and CDR2 YYNGEE. V lost 4 bases, J lost 4 bases, and 11 bases lay in between. The CDR3 contains 13 residues. CDR3 loop: CASSPRFATEAFF. CDR3 sequence (DNA): TGTGCCAGCAGCCCCCGGTTCGCCACTGAAGCTTTCTTT.

CDR3 protein: CASSRTSGRYEQYF. The DNA of the CDR3 is TGTGCCAGCAGCCGGACTAGCGGGAGGTACGAGCAGTACTTC. The chain couples TRBV5-5 to TRBJ2-7; 14 nucleotides agree with TRBD2. CDR3 length: 14 amino acids. CDR1 is SGHKS and CDR2 is YYEKEE in the germline V gene (reference sequence). V dropped 4 bases and J dropped 4; count of bases not matched to a gene: 1.